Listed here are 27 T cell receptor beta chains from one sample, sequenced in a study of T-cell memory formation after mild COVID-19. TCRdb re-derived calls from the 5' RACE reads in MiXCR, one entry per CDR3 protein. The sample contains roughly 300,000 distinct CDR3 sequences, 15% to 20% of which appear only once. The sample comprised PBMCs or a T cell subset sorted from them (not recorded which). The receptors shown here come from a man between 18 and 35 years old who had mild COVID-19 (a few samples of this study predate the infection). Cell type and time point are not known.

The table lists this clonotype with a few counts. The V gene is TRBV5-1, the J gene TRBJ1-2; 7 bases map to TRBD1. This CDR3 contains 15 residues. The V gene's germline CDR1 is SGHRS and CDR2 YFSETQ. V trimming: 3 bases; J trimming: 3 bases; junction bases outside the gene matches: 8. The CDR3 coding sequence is TGCGCCAGCAGCTCGACAGGGTTTCAGTACTATGGCTACACCTTC. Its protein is CASSSTGFQYYGYTF.

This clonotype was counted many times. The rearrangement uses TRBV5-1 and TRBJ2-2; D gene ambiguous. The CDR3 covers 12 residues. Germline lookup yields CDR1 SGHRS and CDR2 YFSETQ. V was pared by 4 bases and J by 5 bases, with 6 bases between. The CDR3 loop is CASSVFTGELFF. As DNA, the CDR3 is TGCGCCAGCAGCGTGTTTACCGGGGAGCTGTTTTTT.

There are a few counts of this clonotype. Here the CDR3 reads CASSRRAFLGGIGNEQFF. CDR3 in DNA: TGTGCCAGCAGCCGAAGGGCCTTTTTGGGGGGCATAGGCAATGAGCAGTTCTTC. The V and J genes are TRBV3-2 and TRBJ2-1; TRBD1, the table's D call, was not compared with the DNA. TRBV3-2 is a documented pseudogene. This CDR3 comprises 18 residues.

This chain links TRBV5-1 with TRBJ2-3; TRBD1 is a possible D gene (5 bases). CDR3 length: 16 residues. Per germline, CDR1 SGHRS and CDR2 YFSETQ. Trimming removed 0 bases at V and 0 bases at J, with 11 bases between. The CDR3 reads CASSLGQLFSTDTQYF. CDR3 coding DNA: TGCGCCAGCAGCTTGGGACAGCTTTTTAGCACAGATACGCAGTATTTT.

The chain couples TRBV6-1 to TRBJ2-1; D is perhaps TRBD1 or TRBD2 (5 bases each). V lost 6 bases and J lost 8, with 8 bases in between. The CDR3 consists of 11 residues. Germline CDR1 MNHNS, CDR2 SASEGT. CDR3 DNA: TGTGCCAGCAGGGGGGTCTATGAGCAGTTCTTC. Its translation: CASRGVYEQFF.

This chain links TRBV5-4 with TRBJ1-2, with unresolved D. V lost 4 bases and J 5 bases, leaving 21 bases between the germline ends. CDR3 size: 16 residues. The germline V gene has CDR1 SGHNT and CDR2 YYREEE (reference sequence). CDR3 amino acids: CASSPRPRDLQYGYTF. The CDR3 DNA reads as TGTGCCAGCAGCCCCCGCCCGAGAGACCTTCAGTATGGCTACACCTTC.

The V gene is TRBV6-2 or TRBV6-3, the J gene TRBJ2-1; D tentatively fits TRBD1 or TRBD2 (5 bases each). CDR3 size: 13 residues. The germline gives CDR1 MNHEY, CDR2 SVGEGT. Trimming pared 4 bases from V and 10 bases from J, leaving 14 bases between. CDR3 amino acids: CASSWDPDGEQFF. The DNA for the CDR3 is TGTGCCAGCAGTTGGGACCCTGACGGGGAGCAGTTCTTC.

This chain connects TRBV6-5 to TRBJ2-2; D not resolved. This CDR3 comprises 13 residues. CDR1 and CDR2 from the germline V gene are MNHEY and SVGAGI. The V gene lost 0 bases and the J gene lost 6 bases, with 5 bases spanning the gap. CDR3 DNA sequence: TGTGCCAGCAGTTACTCGATTGCCGGGGAGCTGTTTTTT. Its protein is CASSYSIAGELFF.

This chain's CDR3 is CASPHEQYV. DNA for the CDR3: TGTGCCAGTCCCCACGAGCAGTACGTC. V usage is TRBV2 and J usage is TRBJ2-7; D gene uncertain. Germline V CDR1 and CDR2: SNHLY, FYNNEI. This CDR3 is built from 9 residues. The V end lost 9 bases, the J end lost 5 bases, and 5 bases lay between the germline ends.

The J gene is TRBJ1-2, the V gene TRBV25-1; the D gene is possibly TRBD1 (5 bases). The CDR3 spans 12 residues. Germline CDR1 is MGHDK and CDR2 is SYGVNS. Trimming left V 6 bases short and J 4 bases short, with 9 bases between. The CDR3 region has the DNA TGTGCCAGCAGAAGGGGCGTCTATGGCTACACCTTC. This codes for CASRRGVYGYTF.

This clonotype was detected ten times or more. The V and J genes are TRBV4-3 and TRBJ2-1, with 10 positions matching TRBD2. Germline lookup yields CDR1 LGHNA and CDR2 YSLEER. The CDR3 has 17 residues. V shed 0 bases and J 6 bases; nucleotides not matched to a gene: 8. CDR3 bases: TGCGCCAGCAGCCAAGATCGGTCCAGCGGGGGGGTCAATGAGCAGTTCTTC. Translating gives CASSQDRSSGGVNEQFF.

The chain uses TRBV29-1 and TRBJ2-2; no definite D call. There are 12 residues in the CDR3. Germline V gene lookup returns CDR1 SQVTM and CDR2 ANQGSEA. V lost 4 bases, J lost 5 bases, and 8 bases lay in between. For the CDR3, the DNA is TGCAGCGTTGTTAGTGGAACCGGGGAGCTGTTTTTT. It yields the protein CSVVSGTGELFF.

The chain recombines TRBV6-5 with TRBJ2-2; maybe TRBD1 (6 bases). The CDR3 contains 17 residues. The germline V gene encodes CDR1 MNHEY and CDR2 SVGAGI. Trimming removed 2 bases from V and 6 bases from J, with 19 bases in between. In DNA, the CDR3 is TGTGCCAGCAGTTACGCCCACAGGGAAGGCAGGGCCGGGGAGCTGTTTTTT. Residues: CASSYAHREGRAGELFF.

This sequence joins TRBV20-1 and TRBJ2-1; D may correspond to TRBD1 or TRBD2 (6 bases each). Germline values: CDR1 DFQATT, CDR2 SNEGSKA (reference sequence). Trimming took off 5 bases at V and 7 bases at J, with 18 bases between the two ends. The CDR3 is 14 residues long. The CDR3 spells CSAEGGRVKNEQFF. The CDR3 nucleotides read TGCAGTGCTGAGGGGGGCAGGGTGAAAAATGAGCAGTTCTTC.

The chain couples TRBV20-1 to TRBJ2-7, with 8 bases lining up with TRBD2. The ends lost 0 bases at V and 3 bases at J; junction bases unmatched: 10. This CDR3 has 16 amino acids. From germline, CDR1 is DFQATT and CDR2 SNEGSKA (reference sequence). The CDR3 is CSARDAGGPPNYEQYF. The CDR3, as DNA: TGCAGTGCTAGAGATGCGGGGGGTCCCCCTAACTACGAGCAGTACTTC.

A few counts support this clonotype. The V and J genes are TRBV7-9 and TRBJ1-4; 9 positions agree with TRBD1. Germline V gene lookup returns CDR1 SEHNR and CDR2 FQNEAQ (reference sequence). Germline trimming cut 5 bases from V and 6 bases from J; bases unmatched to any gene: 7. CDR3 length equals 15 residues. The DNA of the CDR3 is TGTGCCAGCAGCCGAAACAGGGGGCAGGATGAAAAACTGTTTTTT. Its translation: CASSRNRGQDEKLFF.

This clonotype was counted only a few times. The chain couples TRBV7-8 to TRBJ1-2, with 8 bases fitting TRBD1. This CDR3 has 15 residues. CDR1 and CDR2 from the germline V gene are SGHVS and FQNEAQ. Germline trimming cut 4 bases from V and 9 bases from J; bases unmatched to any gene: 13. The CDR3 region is CASSSRDRPPGSYTF. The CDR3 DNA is TGTGCCAGCAGCTCACGGGACAGGCCACCAGGGAGCTACACCTTC.

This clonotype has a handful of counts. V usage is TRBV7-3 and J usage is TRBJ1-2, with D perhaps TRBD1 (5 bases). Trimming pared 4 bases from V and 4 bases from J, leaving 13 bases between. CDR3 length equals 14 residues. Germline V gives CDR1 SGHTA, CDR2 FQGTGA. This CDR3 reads CASSSAPGGYGYTF. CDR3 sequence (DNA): TGTGCCAGCAGCTCCGCTCCGGGGGGCTATGGCTACACCTTC.

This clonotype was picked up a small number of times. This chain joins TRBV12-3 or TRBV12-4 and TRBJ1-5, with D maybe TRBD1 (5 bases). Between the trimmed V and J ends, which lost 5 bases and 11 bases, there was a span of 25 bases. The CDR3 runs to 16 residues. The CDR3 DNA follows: TGTGCCAGCAGTCCTTTGTCGCAGACCCCCTTGGGGGCCCAGCATTTT. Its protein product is CASSPLSQTPLGAQHF.

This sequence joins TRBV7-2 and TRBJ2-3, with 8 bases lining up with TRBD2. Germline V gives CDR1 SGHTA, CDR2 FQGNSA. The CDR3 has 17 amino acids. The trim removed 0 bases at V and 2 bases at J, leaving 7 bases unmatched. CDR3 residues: CASSLAPSGLITDTQYF. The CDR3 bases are TGTGCCAGCAGCTTAGCCCCTAGCGGGCTTATCACAGATACGCAGTATTTT.

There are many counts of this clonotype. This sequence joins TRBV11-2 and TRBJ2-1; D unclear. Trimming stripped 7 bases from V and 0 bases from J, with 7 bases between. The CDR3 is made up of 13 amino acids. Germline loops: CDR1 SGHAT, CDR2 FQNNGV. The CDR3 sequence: CASKASSYNEQFF. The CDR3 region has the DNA TGTGCCAGCAAGGCGAGCTCCTACAATGAGCAGTTCTTC.

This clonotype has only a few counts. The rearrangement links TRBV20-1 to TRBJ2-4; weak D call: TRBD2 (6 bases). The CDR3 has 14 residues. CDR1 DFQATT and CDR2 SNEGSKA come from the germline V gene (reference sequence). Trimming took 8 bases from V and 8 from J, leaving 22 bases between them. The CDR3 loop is CSSYGGSLKHIQYF. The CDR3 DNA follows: TGCAGTTCGTATGGGGGGAGCCTAAAACACATTCAGTACTTC.

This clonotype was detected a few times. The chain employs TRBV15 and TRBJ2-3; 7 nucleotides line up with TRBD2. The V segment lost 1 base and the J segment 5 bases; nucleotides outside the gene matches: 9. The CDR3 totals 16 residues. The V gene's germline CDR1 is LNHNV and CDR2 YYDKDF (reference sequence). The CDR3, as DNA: TGTGCCACCAGCAGAGGTGCAAGCGGGGCTGGAGATACGCAGTATTTT. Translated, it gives CATSRGASGAGDTQYF.

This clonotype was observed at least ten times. CDR3 protein: CASRGNNNEQFF. Written as DNA, the CDR3 is TGCGCCAGCAGAGGAAACAACAATGAGCAGTTCTTC. The chain carries TRBV5-1 and TRBJ2-1; D not resolved. The V gene's germline CDR1 is SGHRS and CDR2 YFSETQ. V lost 5 bases to trimming and J lost 5 bases, with 8 bases between them. The CDR3 has 12 residues.

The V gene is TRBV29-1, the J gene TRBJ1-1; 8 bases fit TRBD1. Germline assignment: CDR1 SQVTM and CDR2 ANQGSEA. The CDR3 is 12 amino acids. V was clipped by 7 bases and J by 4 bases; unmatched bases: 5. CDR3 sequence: CSEGQGGTEAFF. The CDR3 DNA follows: TGCAGCGAAGGACAGGGCGGCACTGAAGCTTTCTTT. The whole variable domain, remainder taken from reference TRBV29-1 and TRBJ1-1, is SAVISQKPSRDICQRGTSLTIQCQVDSQVTMMFWYRQQPGQSLTLIATANQGSEATYESGFVIDKFPISRPNLTFSTLTVSNMSPEDSSIYLCSEGQGGTEAFFGQGTRLTVV.

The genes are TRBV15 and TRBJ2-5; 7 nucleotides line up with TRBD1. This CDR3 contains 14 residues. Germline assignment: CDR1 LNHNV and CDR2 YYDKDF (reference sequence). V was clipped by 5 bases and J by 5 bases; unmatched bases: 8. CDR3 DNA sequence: TGTGCCACCAGCGCCCAGGGGGTTGAGGAGACCCAGTACTTC. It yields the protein CATSAQGVEETQYF.

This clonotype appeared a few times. CDR3 loop: CASSLRLAGANEQFF. CDR3 bases: TGTGCCAGCAGCTTGAGGCTAGCGGGGGCCAATGAGCAGTTCTTC. The chain carries TRBV7-9 and TRBJ2-1, with 10 positions matching TRBD2. With V trimmed by 3 bases and J by 6 bases, 5 bases remained unmatched. Germline V gene sequence: CDR1 SEHNR, CDR2 FQNEAQ (reference sequence). The CDR3 is 15 residues long.